This T cell receptor (beta chain) originates from a study of T cell changes during pregnancy in multiple sclerosis. This table comes from immunoSEQ multiplex PCR, and its TCRdb copy is limited to in-frame clones, with some not included. This table holds tens of thousands of clones, roughly 90% found once. The CDR3 length is 13 residues. V dropped 4 bases and J dropped 3 bases, with 9 bases sitting between them. CDR1 is SQVTM and CDR2 is ANQGSEA in the germline V gene. This specimen was CD8+ T cells from peripheral blood mononuclear cells, taken in the first trimester of pregnancy. This receptor was identified in a female donor with multiple sclerosis, enrolled in a pregnancy study. The chain carries TRBV29-1 and TRBJ2-2; the D is unclear. The CDR3 loop reads CSVVGIDTGELFF. The CDR3 DNA sequence: TGCAGCGTTGTTGGTATAGACACCGGGGAGCTGTTTTTT.